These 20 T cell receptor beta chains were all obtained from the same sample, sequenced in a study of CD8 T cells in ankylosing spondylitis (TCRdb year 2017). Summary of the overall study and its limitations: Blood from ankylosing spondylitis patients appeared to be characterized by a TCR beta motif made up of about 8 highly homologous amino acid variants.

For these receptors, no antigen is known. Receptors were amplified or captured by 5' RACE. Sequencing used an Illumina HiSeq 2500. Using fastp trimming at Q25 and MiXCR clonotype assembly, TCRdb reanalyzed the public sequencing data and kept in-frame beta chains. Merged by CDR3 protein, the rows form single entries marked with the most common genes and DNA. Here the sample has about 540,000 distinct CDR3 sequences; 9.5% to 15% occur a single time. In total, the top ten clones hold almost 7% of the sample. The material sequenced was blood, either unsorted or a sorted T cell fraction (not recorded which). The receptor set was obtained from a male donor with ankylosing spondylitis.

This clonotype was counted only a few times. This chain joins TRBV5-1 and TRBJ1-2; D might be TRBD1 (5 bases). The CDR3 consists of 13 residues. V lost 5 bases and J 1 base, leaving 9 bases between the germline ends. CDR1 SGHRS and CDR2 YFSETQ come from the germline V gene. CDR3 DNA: TGCGCCAGCAGGGTCAGGGATAACTATGGCTACACCTTC. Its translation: CASRVRDNYGYTF.

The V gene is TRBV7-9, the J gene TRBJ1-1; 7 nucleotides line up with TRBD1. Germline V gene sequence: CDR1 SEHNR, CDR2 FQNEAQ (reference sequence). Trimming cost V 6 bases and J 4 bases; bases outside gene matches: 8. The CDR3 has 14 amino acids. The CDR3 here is CASSVRDRFTEAFF. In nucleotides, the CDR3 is TGTGCCAGCAGTGTCCGGGACAGATTCACTGAAGCTTTCTTT. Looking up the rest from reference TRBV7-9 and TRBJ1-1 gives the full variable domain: DTGVSQNPRHKITKRGQNVTFRCDPISEHNRLYWYRQTLGQGPEFLTYFQNEAQLEKSRLLSDRFSAERPKGSFSTLEIQRTEQGDSAMYLCASSVRDRFTEAFFGQGTRLTVV.

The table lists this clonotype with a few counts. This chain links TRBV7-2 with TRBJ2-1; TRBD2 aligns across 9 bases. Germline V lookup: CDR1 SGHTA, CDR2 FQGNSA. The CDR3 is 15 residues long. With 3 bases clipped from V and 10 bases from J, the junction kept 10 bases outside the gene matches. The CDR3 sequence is CASSLAIAGVGEQFF. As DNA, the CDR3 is TGTGCCAGCAGCTTGGCGATAGCGGGAGTGGGCGAGCAGTTCTTC.

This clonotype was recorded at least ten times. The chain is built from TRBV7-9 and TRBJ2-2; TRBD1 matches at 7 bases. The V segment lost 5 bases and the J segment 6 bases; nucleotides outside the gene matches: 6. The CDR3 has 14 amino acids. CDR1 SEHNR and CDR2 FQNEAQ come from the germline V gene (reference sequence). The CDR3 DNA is TGTGCCAGCAGCCCTACAGGGGCCGCCGGGGAGCTGTTTTTT. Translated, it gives CASSPTGAAGELFF.

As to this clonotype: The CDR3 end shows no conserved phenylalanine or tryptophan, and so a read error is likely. Written as DNA, the CDR3 is TGTGCCAGCAGCCAAGATAAAGGGTCCCTAGCGGGAGTTCCTCGCTCCTACAATGAGCAGTTCCTC. Translated, it gives CASSQDKGSLAGVPRSYNEQFL. The V gene is TRBV3-1, the J gene TRBJ2-1; TRBD2 aligns across 10 bases. V lost 0 bases, J lost 0 bases, and 17 bases stayed unmatched. CDR1 is LGHDT, CDR2 YNNKEL, per germline (reference sequence). This CDR3 spans 22 amino acids.

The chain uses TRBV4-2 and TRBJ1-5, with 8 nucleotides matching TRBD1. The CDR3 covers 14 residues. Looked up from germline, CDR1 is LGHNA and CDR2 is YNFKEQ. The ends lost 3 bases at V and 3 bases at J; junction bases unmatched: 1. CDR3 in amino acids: CASSQGQDNQPQHF. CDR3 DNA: TGTGCCAGCAGCCAGGGACAGGACAATCAGCCCCAGCATTTT.

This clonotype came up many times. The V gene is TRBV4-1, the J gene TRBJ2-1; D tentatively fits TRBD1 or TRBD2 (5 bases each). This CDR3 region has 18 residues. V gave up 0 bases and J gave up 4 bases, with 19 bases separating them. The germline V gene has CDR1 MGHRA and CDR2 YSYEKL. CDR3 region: CASSQDSVGQGGYNEQFF. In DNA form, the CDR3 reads TGCGCCAGCAGCCAAGATTCGGTTGGGCAGGGCGGGTACAATGAGCAGTTCTTC.

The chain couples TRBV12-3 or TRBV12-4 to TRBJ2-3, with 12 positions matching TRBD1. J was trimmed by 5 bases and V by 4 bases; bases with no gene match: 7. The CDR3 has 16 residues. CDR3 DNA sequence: TGTGCCAGCAGTTCTACTGGGACAGGGGGCTTAGATACGCAGTATTTT. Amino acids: CASSSTGTGGLDTQYF.

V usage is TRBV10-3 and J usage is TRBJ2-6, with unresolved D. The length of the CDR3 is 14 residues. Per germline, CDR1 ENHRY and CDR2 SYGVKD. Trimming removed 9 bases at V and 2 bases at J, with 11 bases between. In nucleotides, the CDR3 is TGTGCCATTTCCCCTCGCACTGGGGCCAACGTCCTGACTTTC. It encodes CAISPRTGANVLTF.

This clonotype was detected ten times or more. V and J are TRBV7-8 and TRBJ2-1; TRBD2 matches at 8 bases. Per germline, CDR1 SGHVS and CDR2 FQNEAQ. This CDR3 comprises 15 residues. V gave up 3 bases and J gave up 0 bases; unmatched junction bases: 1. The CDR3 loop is CASSFSGNSYNEQFF. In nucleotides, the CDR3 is TGTGCCAGCAGCTTTAGCGGGAACTCCTACAATGAGCAGTTCTTC.

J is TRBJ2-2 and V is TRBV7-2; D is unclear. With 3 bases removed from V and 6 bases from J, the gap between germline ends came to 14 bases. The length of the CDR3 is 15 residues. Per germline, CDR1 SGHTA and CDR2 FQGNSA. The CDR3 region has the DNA TGTGCCAGCAGCTTTTCGGCCACCGGTCCCGGGGAGCTGTTTTTT. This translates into CASSFSATGPGELFF.

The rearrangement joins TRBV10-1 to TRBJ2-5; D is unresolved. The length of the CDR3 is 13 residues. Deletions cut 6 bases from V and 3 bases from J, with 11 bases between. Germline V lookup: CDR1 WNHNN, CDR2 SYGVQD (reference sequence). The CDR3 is CASSPVGKETQYF. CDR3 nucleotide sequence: TGCGCCAGCAGCCCCGTTGGGAAAGAGACCCAGTACTTC.

CDR3 DNA sequence: TGTGCCAGCAGATGGACTAGCGGGAGCACAGATACGCAGTATTTT. It codes for CASRWTSGSTDTQYF. The J gene is TRBJ2-3, the V gene TRBV7-9, with 11 bases fitting TRBD2. Germline V CDR1 and CDR2: SEHNR, FQNEAQ (reference sequence). The CDR3 has 15 amino acids. Trimming cost V 6 bases and J 0 bases; bases outside gene matches: 2.

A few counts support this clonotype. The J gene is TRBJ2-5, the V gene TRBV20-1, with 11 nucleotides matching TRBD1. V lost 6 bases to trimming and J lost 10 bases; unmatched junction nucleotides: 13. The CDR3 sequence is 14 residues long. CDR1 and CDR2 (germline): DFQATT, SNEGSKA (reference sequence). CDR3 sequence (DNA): TGCAGTGCCCTTACGGGACAGGGGGATATTGACCAGTACTTC. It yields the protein CSALTGQGDIDQYF.

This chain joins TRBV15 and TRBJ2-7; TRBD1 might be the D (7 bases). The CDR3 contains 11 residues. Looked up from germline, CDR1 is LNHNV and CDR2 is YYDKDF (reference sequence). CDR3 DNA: TGTGCCACCAGCAGAGCGTTGGAGGGGGCTGTC. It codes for CATSRALEGAV.

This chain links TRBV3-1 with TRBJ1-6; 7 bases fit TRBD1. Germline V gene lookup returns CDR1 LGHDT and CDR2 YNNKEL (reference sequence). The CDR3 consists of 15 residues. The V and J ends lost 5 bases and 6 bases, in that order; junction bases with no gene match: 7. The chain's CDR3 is CASSWGQMGNSPLHF. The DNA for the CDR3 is TGTGCCAGCAGCTGGGGACAGATGGGTAATTCACCCCTCCACTTT.

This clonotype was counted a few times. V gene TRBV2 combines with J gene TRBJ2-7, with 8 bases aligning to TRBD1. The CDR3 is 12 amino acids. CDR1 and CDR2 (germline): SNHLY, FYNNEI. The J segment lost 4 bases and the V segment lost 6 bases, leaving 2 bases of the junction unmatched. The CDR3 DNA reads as TGTGCCAGCAGCACAGGGGGTTACGAGCAGTACGTC. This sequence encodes CASSTGGYEQYV.

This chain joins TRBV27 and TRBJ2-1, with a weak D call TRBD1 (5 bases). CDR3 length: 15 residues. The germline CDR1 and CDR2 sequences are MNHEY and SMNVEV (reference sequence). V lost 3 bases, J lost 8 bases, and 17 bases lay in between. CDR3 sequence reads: CASSFLPSRADEQFF. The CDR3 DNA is TGTGCCAGCAGTTTTTTGCCGTCCAGGGCTGATGAGCAGTTCTTC.

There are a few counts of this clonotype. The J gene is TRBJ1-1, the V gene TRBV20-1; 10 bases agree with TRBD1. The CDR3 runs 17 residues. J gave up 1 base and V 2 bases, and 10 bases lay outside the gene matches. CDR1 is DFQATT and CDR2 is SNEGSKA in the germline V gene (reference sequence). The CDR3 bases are TGCAGTGCTAGACCCCCTCGACAGGGGGCATGGAACACTGAAGCTTTCTTT. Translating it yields CSARPPRQGAWNTEAFF.

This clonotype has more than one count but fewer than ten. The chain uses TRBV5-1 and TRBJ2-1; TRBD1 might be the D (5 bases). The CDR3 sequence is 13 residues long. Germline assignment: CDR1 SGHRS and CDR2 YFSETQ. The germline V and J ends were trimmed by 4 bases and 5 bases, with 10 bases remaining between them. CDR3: CASSMTVDNEQFF. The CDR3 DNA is TGCGCCAGCAGCATGACAGTTGACAATGAGCAGTTCTTC.